The source of this TCR beta chain is a study of OX40 agonist ivuxolimab in advanced cancers. About the study: Treatment of patients was with ivuxolimab, an agonistic anti-OX40 (CD134) antibody. General study findings and limits: The study found that CD8+ T cells averaged more expanded clones than CD4+.

Concerning this clone: Antigen unknown.

Assay used: immunoSEQ multiplex PCR; TCRdb lists only in-frame clones, some missing. The sample yields roughly 45,000 clones, around 84% seen once. This CDR3 spans 13 amino acids. Losses at the gene ends were 8 bases for V and 4 bases for J; bases not matched to a gene: 7. Germline CDR1 MNHNS, CDR2 SASEGT. It was autoimmune disease history or systemic immunosuppression that excluded patients. Blood sampling took place at baseline, cycle 4 day 1, and cycle 7 day 1. The clonotype was recovered from an adult with an advanced solid tumor such as melanoma, head and neck, liver or kidney cancer. The chain employs TRBV6-1 and TRBJ1-1; TRBD1 matches 7 bases. Sequences were derived from CD4+ or CD8+ T cells sorted from blood, sampled in a trial of the OX40 agonist ivuxolimab. DNA of the CDR3: TGTGCCAGCGCTAGGGACAGTCCCACTGAAGCTTTCTTT. Residues: CASARDSPTEAFF.